These 2 T cell receptor beta chains originate from one sample sequenced in a study of identical twins. TCRdb re-called the 5' RACE reads with MiXCR, one entry per CDR3 protein. The sample holds 420,000 or so distinct CDR3 sequences, around 20% seen once. The sequencing input was naive T cells sorted from blood. The receptor source for this set is a man in his fifties or sixties in good health.

Ten or more counts support this clonotype. The chain joins TRBV20-1 to TRBJ2-2, with 10 bases lining up with TRBD2. Germline V gene data show CDR1 as DFQATT and CDR2 as SNEGSKA (reference sequence). CDR3 size: 17 residues. The ends lost 0 bases at V and 3 bases at J; junction bases unmatched: 7. DNA for the CDR3: TGCAGTGCTAGAGATCTAGCGGGAGAGACGTACACCGGGGAGCTGTTTTTT. Protein: CSARDLAGETYTGELFF.

V gene TRBV15 combines with J gene TRBJ2-1; 7 bases line up with TRBD1. The CDR3 totals 15 residues. Germline V gene lookup returns CDR1 LNHNV and CDR2 YYDKDF (reference sequence). With V trimmed by 4 bases and J by 6 bases, 9 bases remained unmatched. The CDR3 DNA follows: TGTGCCACCAGCAAGGACAGGTTTGTGGGCAATGAGCAGTTCTTC. Translating it yields CATSKDRFVGNEQFF.